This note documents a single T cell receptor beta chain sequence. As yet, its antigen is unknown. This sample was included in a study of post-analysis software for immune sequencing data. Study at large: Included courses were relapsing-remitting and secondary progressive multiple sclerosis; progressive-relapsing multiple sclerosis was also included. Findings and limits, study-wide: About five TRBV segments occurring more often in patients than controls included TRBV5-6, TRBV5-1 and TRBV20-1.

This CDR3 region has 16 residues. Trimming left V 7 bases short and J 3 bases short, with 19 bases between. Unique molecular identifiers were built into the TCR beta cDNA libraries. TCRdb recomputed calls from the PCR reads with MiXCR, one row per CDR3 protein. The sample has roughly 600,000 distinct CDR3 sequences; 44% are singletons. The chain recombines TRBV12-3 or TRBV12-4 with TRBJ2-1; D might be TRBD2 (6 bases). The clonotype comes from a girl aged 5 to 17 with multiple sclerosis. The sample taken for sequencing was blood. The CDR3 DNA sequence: TGTGCCAGCACACGTCAGATTAGCGGAAGCTACAATGAGCAGTTCTTC. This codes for CASTRQISGSYNEQFF.